These 20 T cell receptor beta chains originate from one sample sequenced in a study of T cell clonality in common variable immunodeficiency. Study-wide results and limits: Fewer deletions and N-nucleotide insertions were reportedly seen in common variable immunodeficiency TCR beta sequences.

The data were produced by immunoSEQ multiplex PCR, yet TCRdb's version contains in-frame clones alone and is incomplete. The specimen has 21,000 or so clones, none found just once. Their antigens are not known. Source material: peripheral blood mononuclear cells. These receptors came from a human donor with common variable immunodeficiency.

This clone was seen at least ten times. The CDR3 extends 3 residues past the end of the read, so its final part is completed from the germline J gene. V is TRBV20-1 and J is TRBJ2-3, with D hard to call. CDR1 and CDR2 (germline): DFQATT, SNEGSKA (reference sequence). V lost 1 base and J lost 2, with 16 bases in between. This CDR3 has 16 residues. CDR3 DNA, as far as it was read: TGCAGTGCTAGAGTCCCCGCCGAACTCAACACAGATACG. Translation gives CSARVPAELNTDT. The full-length CDR3 reads as CSARVPAELNTDTQYF.

This clone showed up many times. The read comes to an end 3 residues before the CDR3 does, leaving the germline J gene to fill in the end. The gene calls are TRBV5-4 and TRBJ1-1, with no clear D. The CDR3 consists of 14 residues. Germline V gene sequence: CDR1 SGHNT, CDR2 YYREEE (reference sequence). Trimming left V 2 bases short and J 0 bases short, with 8 bases between. The CDR3 loop reads CASSLPVMNTEAFF. The covered CDR3 bases are TGTGCCAGCAGCTTACCAGTAATGAACACTGAA.

Ten or more counts support this clone. At one of its ends the junction is not consistent with the germline gene, which may arise from a read error. The read halts 3 residues ahead of the CDR3 end, with the missing end drawn from the germline J gene. The chain employs TRBV19 and TRBJ2-6, with TRBD1 matching 7 bases. The CDR3 spans 16 residues. Germline-derived CDR1 and CDR2 are LNHDA and SQIVND (reference sequence). CDR3 DNA, as far as it was read: TGTGCCAGTAGTGTAGATCAGGGGGCTGGGGCCAACGTC. Amino acids: CASSVDQGAGANV. The full CDR3 protein reads CASSVDQGAGANVLTF.

This clone was picked up a small number of times. The CDR3 goes on 3 residues after the read ends, and that part is filled in from the germline J gene. This chain connects TRBV19 to TRBJ1-3; a possible D gene is TRBD1 (5 bases). This CDR3 region has 16 residues. V dropped 4 bases and J dropped 4 bases, with 17 bases sitting between them. The germline CDR1 and CDR2 sequences are LNHDA and SQIVND (reference sequence). The covered CDR3 bases are TGTGCCAGTAGTACCCCCTCGGGGGGGTACGGAAACACC. It translates to CASSTPSGGYGNT. The full CDR3 protein is CASSTPSGGYGNTIYF.

This clone was recorded many times. The read falls 3 residues short of the CDR3 end, and the missing part is taken from the germline J gene. The chain is built from TRBV7-9 and TRBJ1-4; 7 nucleotides match TRBD1. V dropped 5 bases and J dropped 7; count of bases not matched to a gene: 7. The CDR3 runs to 14 residues. Germline lookup yields CDR1 SEHNR and CDR2 FQNEAQ (reference sequence). The sequenced CDR3 bases are TGTGCCAGCAGCCCCGGACAGGACGGTGAAAAA. Translated, it gives CASSPGQDGEK. Given in full, the CDR3 is CASSPGQDGEKLFF.

This clone was found many times. Read data end 3 residues before the CDR3 end; the end is taken from the germline J gene. The chain has TRBV20-1 and TRBJ2-4, with TRBD1 matching over 9 bases. The J segment lost 5 bases and the V segment lost 0 bases, leaving 2 bases of the junction unmatched. The length of the CDR3 is 14 residues. Germline CDR1 is DFQATT and CDR2 is SNEGSKA (reference sequence). This chain's CDR3 is CSARDGTGQNIQYF. The sequenced CDR3 bases are TGCAGTGCTAGAGATGGGACAGGGCAAAACATT.

This clone was detected ten times or more. The observed sequence ends 3 residues before the CDR3 terminus, with the missing tail filled in from the germline J gene. V and J are TRBV19 and TRBJ1-5; D is unresolved. This CDR3 has 13 residues. CDR1 and CDR2 (germline): LNHDA, SQIVND (reference sequence). The V end was cut by 9 bases, the J end by 3 bases, with 12 bases between. Incomplete CDR3 DNA: TGTGCCAGCCTTTTTTCCCCCAATCAGCCC. Its translation is CASLFSPNQP. The whole CDR3 protein reads CASLFSPNQPQHF. The whole variable domain, remainder taken from reference TRBV19 and TRBJ1-5, is DGGITQSPKYLFRKEGQNVTLSCEQNLNHDAMYWYRQDPGQGLRLIYYSQIVNDFQKGDIAEGYSVSREKKESFPLTVTSAQKNPTAFYLCASLFSPNQPQHFGDGTRLSIL.

This clone was counted many times. The read gets to within 3 residues of the CDR3 end, and the germline J gene fills in the rest. V and J are TRBV6-2 or TRBV6-3 and TRBJ2-3; 12 bases fit TRBD2. CDR1 is MNHEY, CDR2 SVGEGT, per germline. The CDR3 spans 16 residues. The trim removed 3 bases at V and 4 bases at J, leaving 5 bases unmatched. CDR3 sequence reads: CASSYLAGGPADTQYF. The part of the CDR3 DNA that was read is TGTGCCAGCAGTTATCTAGCGGGGGGGCCAGCAGATACG.

The table lists this clone with many counts. Read coverage stops 3 residues before the CDR3 terminus; the germline J gene supplies the remainder. V is TRBV12-3 or TRBV12-4 and J is TRBJ2-7; the match to TRBD1 covers 9 bases. J lost 2 bases, V lost 7 bases, and 3 bases had no gene match. The length of the CDR3 is 13 residues. CDR3 protein: CASTWDRAYEQYF. CDR3 bases read: TGTGCCAGCACTTGGGACAGGGCCTACGAG.

Regarding this clone: The missing CDR3 end, 3 residues past where the read stops, is filled in from the germline J gene. J is TRBJ2-1 and V is TRBV11-3, with 8 bases matching TRBD1. The CDR3 runs to 14 residues. Trimming at V came to 1 base and at J to 4 bases, leaving 0 bases not matched to a gene. Germline V gene lookup returns CDR1 SGHNT and CDR2 YENEEA. The CDR3 is CASSLGQGYNEQFF. CDR3 bases read: TGTGCCAGCAGCTTAGGACAGGGGTACAATGAG.

The table lists this clone with many counts. The read terminates 3 residues before the CDR3 end, so the remaining end is supplied by the germline J gene. The V gene is TRBV5-6, the J gene TRBJ2-7, with D uncertain. The CDR3 consists of 12 residues. From germline, CDR1 is SGHDT and CDR2 YYEEEE. V gave up 0 bases and J gave up 5 bases, with 6 bases separating them. The CDR3 is CASSLGHHEQYF. CDR3 bases read: TGTGCCAGCAGCTTGGGGCATCACGAG.

This clone was detected ten times or more. The read ends 3 residues early relative to the CDR3; the germline J gene fills the gap. The rearrangement joins TRBV20-1 to TRBJ2-7; tentatively, D is TRBD1 (7 bases). Germline V gives CDR1 DFQATT, CDR2 SNEGSKA (reference sequence). This CDR3 region has 14 residues. Trimming left V 5 bases short and J 0 bases short, with 14 bases between. CDR3 DNA, as far as it was read: TGCAGTGCTGGCGGGACAGTGAGCTCCTACGAG. The encoded protein is CSAGGTVSSYE. The whole CDR3 reads CSAGGTVSSYEQYF.

The table lists this clone with many counts. With the read ending 3 residues before the CDR3 end, the germline J gene is used to fill in that end. The rearrangement joins TRBV7-2 to TRBJ2-3; the D is unclear. This CDR3 is 14 amino acids long. Germline values: CDR1 SGHTA, CDR2 FQGNSA. V lost 2 bases and J lost 2, with 8 bases in between. Incomplete CDR3 DNA: TGTGCCAGCAGCTTATTAGGGCCCACAGATACG. Protein product: CASSLLGPTDT. Given in full, the CDR3 is CASSLLGPTDTQYF.

In its sample, this clone was seen many times. The read gets to within 3 residues of the CDR3 end, and the germline J gene fills in the rest. This rearrangement joins TRBV20-1 to TRBJ2-1; 15 bases map to TRBD2. The CDR3 has 19 amino acids. CDR1 DFQATT and CDR2 SNEGSKA come from the germline V gene (reference sequence). Trimming took 0 bases from V and 4 from J; bases not matched to a gene: 10. The part of the CDR3 DNA that was read is TGCAGTGCTAGAGAGAGCCCCGGACTAGCGGGGGGGAGATACAATGAG. This gives the protein CSARESPGLAGGRYNE. The entire CDR3 sequence reads CSARESPGLAGGRYNEQFF.

This clone has at least ten counts. The read is 3 residues too short to cover the CDR3 end, so that end is filled in from the germline J gene. The chain uses TRBV9 and TRBJ2-1, with D tentatively TRBD2 (5 bases). The CDR3 length is 15 residues. Germline V gene sequence: CDR1 SGDLS, CDR2 YYNGEE. V gave up 1 base and J gave up 7 bases, with 15 bases separating them. The CDR3 spells CASSVRSFAGNEQFF. The sequenced CDR3 bases are TGTGCCAGCAGCGTACGTAGCTTTGCGGGTAATGAG.

This clone was detected many times. The sequence runs out 3 residues before the end of the CDR3; the remainder is reconstructed from the germline J gene. V and J are TRBV6-1 and TRBJ1-4; 8 nucleotides line up with TRBD1. Germline assignment: CDR1 MNHNS and CDR2 SASEGT. With 4 bases clipped from V and 6 bases from J, the junction kept 4 bases outside the gene matches. The CDR3 is 14 amino acids. The CDR3 region is CASSGHRGDEKLFF. CDR3 bases read: TGTGCCAGCAGTGGCCACAGGGGGGATGAAAAA.

This clone was counted ten times or more. Read coverage stops 3 residues before the CDR3 terminus; the germline J gene supplies the remainder. The rearrangement joins TRBV20-1 to TRBJ1-2; D is uncertain. CDR3 length equals 12 residues. Trimming pared 3 bases from V and 5 bases from J, leaving 10 bases between. Germline-derived CDR1 and CDR2 are DFQATT and SNEGSKA (reference sequence). CDR3 loop: CSARWRIYGYTF. The CDR3 DNA, read in part, is TGCAGTGCTAGGTGGCGGATTTATGGC.

This clone was observed at least ten times. The CDR3 is cut off 3 residues early in the read; its end comes from the germline J gene. The chain combines TRBV11-2 with TRBJ2-1; TRBD1 aligns across 11 bases. After removal of 5 bases from V and 3 bases from J, the junction contained 3 bases not matched to a gene. The CDR3 length is 15 residues. Germline V CDR1 and CDR2: SGHAT, FQNNGV. The sequenced CDR3 bases are TGTGCCAGCAGCCCCGGGACAGGGGGCTACAATGAG. This gives the protein CASSPGTGGYNE. The entire CDR3 is CASSPGTGGYNEQFF.

This clone was recorded many times. Read data end 3 residues before the CDR3 end; the end is taken from the germline J gene. This chain connects TRBV19 to TRBJ1-5, with a possible D match to TRBD1 (6 bases). CDR1 and CDR2 from the germline V gene are LNHDA and SQIVND (reference sequence). V dropped 7 bases and J dropped 5 bases, with 27 bases sitting between them. The CDR3 totals 18 residues. Here the CDR3 reads CASTPHRGAAGEDQPQHF. The sequenced CDR3 bases are TGTGCCAGTACCCCCCATCGGGGGGCGGCGGGTGAAGATCAGCCC.

This clone came up many times. Relative to the germline gene, one junction end is altered; a read error may explain this. The read ends 3 residues shy of where the CDR3 ends; the end is completed using the germline J gene. The chain carries TRBV5-6 and TRBJ2-3, with TRBD1 matching 7 bases. The CDR3 length is 13 residues. Germline loops: CDR1 SGHDT, CDR2 YYEEEE. The sequenced part of the CDR3 DNA is TGTGCCGGCAGGACAGGTCGGACAGATACG. Encoded protein: CAGRTGRTDT. The whole CDR3 region reads CAGRTGRTDTQYF.